These 17 T cell receptor beta chains were all obtained from the same sample, sequenced in a study of blood T cell repertoires in COVID-19. Clones were sequenced by immunoSEQ multiplex PCR, and TCRdb holds only the in-frame ones, with some missing. This sample has roughly 47,000 clones, with roughly 84% found just once. The material sequenced was peripheral blood. All receptors derive from a woman aged 70-85 years with acute or convalescent COVID-19.

The chain links TRBV5-4 to TRBJ2-2; 8 bases line up with TRBD2. The V segment lost 7 bases and the J segment 2 bases; nucleotides outside the gene matches: 4. The CDR3 is made up of 14 amino acids. CDR1 and CDR2 from the germline V gene are SGHNT and YYREEE (reference sequence). CDR3 coding DNA: TGTGCCAGCGGAGCGGGAGCAAACACCGGGGAGCTGTTTTTT. It codes for CASGAGANTGELFF.

The chain carries TRBV7-9 and TRBJ1-5; 9 bases agree with TRBD1. The trim removed 4 bases at V and 7 bases at J, leaving 8 bases unmatched. This CDR3 region has 15 residues. Germline CDR1 SEHNR, CDR2 FQNEAQ (reference sequence). The CDR3 DNA reads TGTGCCAGCAGCTCGATGGGACAGGGTAAGCAGCCCCAGCATTTT. Amino acids: CASSSMGQGKQPQHF.

The chain has TRBV9 and TRBJ1-2, with a possible D match to TRBD1 (6 bases). V was shortened by 5 bases and J by 7 bases, with 21 bases between the two germline ends. The V gene's germline CDR1 is SGDLS and CDR2 YYNGEE. CDR3 length: 15 residues. The CDR3 spells CASSEGGGLDSGYTF. The CDR3 DNA is TGTGCCAGCAGTGAGGGAGGGGGGCTGGATAGTGGCTACACCTTC. The whole variable domain, remainder taken from reference TRBV9 and TRBJ1-2, is DSGVTQTPKHLITATGQRVTLRCSPRSGDLSVYWYQQSLDQGLQFLIQYYNGEERAKGNILERFSAQQFPDLHSELNLSSLELGDSALYFCASSEGGGLDSGYTFGSGTRLTVV.

The chain recombines TRBV7-9 with TRBJ2-5; 7 positions match TRBD1. CDR3 size: 14 residues. Germline-derived CDR1 and CDR2 are SEHNR and FQNEAQ (reference sequence). V trimming: 0 bases; J trimming: 5 bases; junction bases outside the gene matches: 3. CDR3 DNA: TGTGCCAGCAGCTTAGCAGGGGGCAGGGAGACCCAGTACTTC. Its protein product is CASSLAGGRETQYF.

This sequence joins TRBV11-2 and TRBJ2-3, with D uncertain. Germline-derived CDR1 and CDR2 are SGHAT and FQNNGV. CDR3 length: 12 residues. V gave up 4 bases and J gave up 2 bases, with 4 bases separating them. In DNA, the CDR3 is TGTGCCAGCAGCTCGTCCACAGATACGCAGTATTTT. It codes for CASSSSTDTQYF.

The chain links TRBV3-1 (or the pseudogene TRBV3-2) to TRBJ2-3; 11 positions agree with TRBD2. CDR1 is LGHDT and CDR2 is YNNKEL in the germline V gene (reference sequence). There are 17 residues in the CDR3. The V and J ends lost 0 bases and 5 bases, in that order; junction bases with no gene match: 7. CDR3 sequence (DNA): TGTGCCAGCAGCCAAGATCTACTAGCGGGAGTTGGAGATACGCAGTATTTT. Translated: CASSQDLLAGVGDTQYF.

The CDR3 sequence: CASSYTRRQGGETQYF. The CDR3 nucleotides read TGTGCCAGCAGTTACACTCGGAGACAGGGGGGCGAGACCCAGTACTTC. This chain connects TRBV6-2 or TRBV6-3 to TRBJ2-5; 9 bases map to TRBD1. The CDR3 is 16 amino acids. The germline CDR1 and CDR2 sequences are MNHEY and SVGEGT. The junction had 9 bases not matched to a gene; V was cut back by 2 bases and J by 5 bases.

The V gene is TRBV7-3, the J gene TRBJ1-3, with D perhaps matching TRBD1 (5 bases). CDR1 is SGHTA, CDR2 FQGTGA, per germline. Trimming removed 5 bases at V and 2 bases at J, with 10 bases between. There are 14 residues in the CDR3. CDR3 amino acids: CASSLTGPGNTIYF. As DNA, the CDR3 is TGTGCCAGCAGCCTTACAGGTCCTGGAAACACCATATATTTT.

The gene calls are TRBV6-6 and TRBJ1-1, with TRBD1 matching over 10 bases. There are 16 residues in the CDR3. The germline CDR1 and CDR2 sequences are MNHNY and SVGAGI (reference sequence). With V trimmed by 0 bases and J by 7 bases, 8 bases remained unmatched. CDR3 amino acids: CASSYSSGTGVDEAFF. DNA for the CDR3: TGTGCCAGCAGTTACTCATCCGGGACAGGGGTGGATGAAGCTTTCTTT.

The chain joins TRBV6-2 or TRBV6-3 to TRBJ2-1; 12 bases match TRBD2. Germline assignment: CDR1 MNHEY and CDR2 SVGEGT. The CDR3 spans 15 residues. With 2 bases clipped from V and 6 bases from J, the junction kept 2 bases outside the gene matches. The CDR3 loop is CASSYAGLAGNEQFF. The CDR3 DNA reads TGTGCCAGCAGTTACGCGGGACTAGCGGGCAATGAGCAGTTCTTC.

This sequence joins TRBV28 and TRBJ1-5; TRBD1 might be the D (6 bases). Germline loops: CDR1 MDHEN, CDR2 SYDVKM. CDR3 length: 15 amino acids. Trimming stripped 10 bases from V and 2 bases from J, with 18 bases between. For the CDR3, the DNA is TGTGCCACCGGCGGACAGCCCTTAGGCAATCAGCCCCAGCATTTT. It is translated as CATGGQPLGNQPQHF.

V and J are TRBV19 and TRBJ2-7, with TRBD2 identical over 14 bases. In germline, CDR1 is LNHDA, CDR2 SQIVND (reference sequence). V lost 7 bases and J lost 3; bases outside the gene matches: 11. The CDR3 spans 17 residues. As DNA, the CDR3 is TGTGCCAGTACCGACCCTCACGGGACTAGCGGGAGCTACGAGCAGTACTTC. This sequence encodes CASTDPHGTSGSYEQYF. Looking up the rest from reference TRBV19 and TRBJ2-7 gives the full variable domain: DGGITQSPKYLFRKEGQNVTLSCEQNLNHDAMYWYRQDPGQGLRLIYYSQIVNDFQKGDIAEGYSVSREKKESFPLTVTSAQKNPTAFYLCASTDPHGTSGSYEQYFGPGTRLTVT.

The chain uses TRBV29-1 and TRBJ1-5, with 7 bases matching TRBD1. Trimming took 6 bases from V and 7 from J; bases not matched to a gene: 3. The length of the CDR3 is 11 residues. Per the germline V gene, CDR1 is SQVTM and CDR2 is ANQGSEA. The CDR3 DNA sequence: TGCAGCGTGACAGGGAGGCAGCCCCAGCATTTT. Its protein product is CSVTGRQPQHF.

V gene TRBV29-1 combines with J gene TRBJ2-5; tentatively, D is TRBD2 (7 bases). This CDR3 is built from 14 residues. V was trimmed by 5 bases and J by 7 bases, leaving 20 bases between them. Germline V gene lookup returns CDR1 SQVTM and CDR2 ANQGSEA. The CDR3 sequence: CSVTGGSSYGTQYF. In nucleotides, the CDR3 is TGCAGCGTTACGGGGGGCTCCTCTTACGGGACCCAGTACTTC. Drawing the rest from reference TRBV29-1 and TRBJ2-5, the complete variable domain is SAVISQKPSRDICQRGTSLTIQCQVDSQVTMMFWYRQQPGQSLTLIATANQGSEATYESGFVIDKFPISRPNLTFSTLTVSNMSPEDSSIYLCSVTGGSSYGTQYFGPGTRLLVL.

This chain uses TRBV15 with TRBJ1-2, with a tentative D call TRBD1 (6 bases). CDR3 length equals 11 residues. V was trimmed by 9 bases and J by 4 bases, leaving 9 bases between them. Germline CDR1 and CDR2: LNHNV and YYDKDF (reference sequence). The CDR3 here is CATGGGYGYTF. CDR3 in DNA: TGTGCCACGGGAGGGGGCTATGGCTACACCTTC.

The rearrangement links TRBV19 to TRBJ2-1; TRBD1 agrees at 9 bases. This CDR3 contains 14 residues. Germline trimming cut 5 bases from V and 9 bases from J; bases unmatched to any gene: 8. Germline CDR1 is LNHDA and CDR2 is SQIVND (reference sequence). DNA for the CDR3: TGTGCCAGTAGTCAGGGACAGGGATTTGCTGAGCAGTTCTTC. Residues: CASSQGQGFAEQFF.

The gene calls are TRBV10-3 and TRBJ2-4; no clear D gene. In germline, CDR1 is ENHRY, CDR2 SYGVKD. V lost 0 bases and J lost 12, with 21 bases in between. The CDR3 spans 16 residues. The CDR3 DNA is TGTGCCATCAGTGAGTCGATGGGTCCGGGTCTTTTGTCTCAGTACTTC. Protein sequence: CAISESMGPGLLSQYF.